These 22 T cell receptor beta chains originate from one sample sequenced in a study of CD8 T cells in Susac syndrome. Reverse transcription used about 0.5 to 1 ug RNA and random hexamers. TCRdb re-called the immunoSEQ multiplex PCR reads through MiXCR, storing one row per CDR3 protein. The profile covers around 140,000 distinct CDR3 sequences, with over 90% appearing a single time and roughly 0.14% taken by the ten largest. Sequencing was carried out using CD4+ T cells from PBMCs. These receptors were collected from a human donor with Susac syndrome.

The gene calls are TRBV7-6 and TRBJ1-1, with D tentatively TRBD1 (5 bases). Per the germline V gene, CDR1 is SGHVS and CDR2 is FNYEAQ. This CDR3 is built from 14 residues. V dropped 1 base and J dropped 4 bases, with 10 bases sitting between them. CDR3 nucleotides: TGTGCCAGCAGCTTAGTCGGGGGAGGCACTGAAGCTTTCTTT. Translated, it gives CASSLVGGGTEAFF.

The chain recombines TRBV20-1 with TRBJ1-2, with D unresolved. The V and J ends lost 0 bases and 2 bases respectively, with 7 bases between them. The CDR3 is 13 residues long. Germline CDR1 reads DFQATT; CDR2 reads SNEGSKA (reference sequence). In DNA, the CDR3 is TGCAGTGCTAGAGAGGAACAAAACTATGGCTACACCTTC. The encoded protein is CSAREEQNYGYTF.

This rearrangement joins TRBV3-1 to TRBJ2-2, with 10 positions matching TRBD1. This CDR3 comprises 14 residues. The J segment lost 2 bases and the V segment lost 8 bases, leaving 2 bases of the junction unmatched. Germline V CDR1 and CDR2: LGHDT, YNNKEL (reference sequence). CDR3 coding DNA: TGTGCCAGCGACAGGGGGCTAAACACCGGGGAGCTGTTTTTT. Its translation: CASDRGLNTGELFF.

This chain connects TRBV7-9 to TRBJ2-7, with TRBD1 matching 8 bases. Germline-derived CDR1 and CDR2 are SEHNR and FQNEAQ (reference sequence). The trim removed 1 base at V and 4 bases at J, leaving 6 bases unmatched. CDR3 length: 15 residues. CDR3 sequence reads: CASSLGQGAAYEQYF. CDR3 sequence (DNA): TGTGCCAGCAGCTTAGGTCAGGGGGCCGCATACGAGCAGTACTTC.

V is TRBV30 and J is TRBJ2-7, with a tentative D call TRBD2 (6 bases). The ends were cut back, 0 bases at V and 4 bases at J, with 16 bases in the middle. CDR1 and CDR2 from the germline V gene are GTSNPN and SVGIG (reference sequence). This CDR3 has 15 amino acids. The CDR3 DNA follows: TGTGCCTGGAGTGTAACCGGGACTGGACGATACGAGCAGTACTTC. It translates to CAWSVTGTGRYEQYF.

J is TRBJ2-5 and V is TRBV28; D perhaps matches TRBD2 (5 bases). The CDR3 loop spans 18 amino acids. V was shortened by 6 bases and J by 6 bases, with 29 bases between the two germline ends. Per the germline V gene, CDR1 is MDHEN and CDR2 is SYDVKM. CDR3 amino acids: CASRPPPGIGMRRKTQYF. The CDR3 DNA is TGTGCCAGCAGGCCGCCCCCAGGTATCGGGATGCGAAGAAAGACCCAGTACTTC.

The chain couples TRBV29-1 to TRBJ2-7; a possible D gene is TRBD1 (5 bases). The length of the CDR3 is 12 residues. V lost 7 bases to trimming and J lost 0 bases, with 10 bases between them. Germline lookup yields CDR1 SQVTM and CDR2 ANQGSEA. CDR3 in DNA: TGCAGCGCTGGACAATTCTCCTACGAGCAGTACTTC. Residues: CSAGQFSYEQYF.

The table lists this clonotype with a few counts. V usage is TRBV5-4 and J usage is TRBJ2-3, with 8 bases lining up with TRBD1. The CDR3 length is 13 residues. V dropped 1 base and J dropped 5; count of bases not matched to a gene: 0. Germline V CDR1 and CDR2: SGHNT, YYREEE (reference sequence). This chain's CDR3 is CASSLTGGDTQYF. CDR3 nucleotides: TGTGCCAGCAGCTTGACAGGGGGAGATACGCAGTATTTT.

The rearrangement joins TRBV12-3 or TRBV12-4 to TRBJ2-7; D may be TRBD2 (6 bases). The CDR3 contains 12 residues. Trimming shortened V by 7 bases and J by 5 bases, and 12 bases separated the two germline ends. Written as DNA, the CDR3 is TGTGCCAGCACCCCTGGGGGGAACGAGCAGTACTTC. Translating gives CASTPGGNEQYF.

This chain links TRBV5-1 with TRBJ1-2; tentative D call: TRBD1 (5 bases). Trimming shortened V by 0 bases and J by 8 bases, and 11 bases separated the two germline ends. Looked up from germline, CDR1 is SGHRS and CDR2 is YFSETQ. The CDR3 contains 13 residues. CDR3 nucleotides: TGCGCCAGCAGCTTGGGTTCAGGGACCGGCTACACCTTC. This encodes CASSLGSGTGYTF. Looking up the rest from reference TRBV5-1 and TRBJ1-2 gives the full variable domain: KAGVTQTPRYLIKTRGQQVTLSCSPISGHRSVSWYQQTPGQGLQFLFEYFSETQRNKGNFPGRFSGRQFSNSRSEMNVSTLELGDSALYLCASSLGSGTGYTFGSGTRLTVV.

The gene calls are TRBV28 and TRBJ2-3; 11 bases line up with TRBD2. V lost 6 bases to trimming and J lost 2 bases; unmatched junction nucleotides: 4. The germline V gene encodes CDR1 MDHEN and CDR2 SYDVKM. This CDR3 is 15 amino acids long. The CDR3 DNA follows: TGTGCCAGCAGCCCTAGCGGGGGGTACACAGATACGCAGTATTTT. Protein: CASSPSGGYTDTQYF.

This clonotype was counted a single time. The chain is built from TRBV5-4 and TRBJ1-6, with TRBD1 matching 9 bases. Germline values: CDR1 SGHNT, CDR2 YYREEE (reference sequence). This CDR3 contains 14 residues. V lost 2 bases and J lost 10; bases outside the gene matches: 4. CDR3 protein: CASSFTGTGSPLHF. The CDR3 DNA reads TGTGCCAGCAGCTTCACAGGGACAGGGTCACCCCTCCACTTT. The whole variable domain, filled in from reference TRBV5-4 and TRBJ1-6, reads ETGVTQSPTHLIKTRGQQVTLRCSSQSGHNTVSWYQQALGQGPQFIFQYYREEENGRGNFPPRFSGLQFPNYSSELNVNALELDDSALYLCASSFTGTGSPLHFGNGTRLTVT.

This clonotype was seen only once. V is TRBV7-9 and J is TRBJ2-3, with D possibly TRBD1 on 6 matching bases. Germline V gives CDR1 SEHNR, CDR2 FQNEAQ (reference sequence). There are 14 residues in the CDR3. The V end was cut by 5 bases, the J end by 6 bases, with 15 bases between. CDR3 sequence (DNA): TGTGCCAGCAGCCGGCCAGGGGTGTGGGATACGCAGTATTTT. It specifies CASSRPGVWDTQYF. Combining the CDR3 with reference TRBV7-9 and TRBJ2-3 gives the whole variable domain DTGVSQNPRHKITKRGQNVTFRCDPISEHNRLYWYRQTLGQGPEFLTYFQNEAQLEKSRLLSDRFSAERPKGSFSTLEIQRTEQGDSAMYLCASSRPGVWDTQYFGPGTRLTVL.

This clonotype came up once. The chain uses TRBV28 and TRBJ2-3; 7 bases are shared with TRBD1. This CDR3 has 13 residues. CDR1 and CDR2 from the germline V gene are MDHEN and SYDVKM. The trim removed 6 bases at V and 3 bases at J, leaving 3 bases unmatched. In DNA, the CDR3 is TGTGCCAGCAGGGAACAGGGGACAGATACGCAGTATTTT. It encodes CASREQGTDTQYF.

This chain joins TRBV25-1 and TRBJ2-5; 9 nucleotides align to TRBD2. Germline-derived CDR1 and CDR2 are MGHDK and SYGVNS. The junction had 9 bases not matched to a gene; V was cut back by 6 bases and J by 4 bases. This CDR3 is 15 amino acids long. CDR3 in DNA: TGTGCCAGCAGCCCCGGCGGGAGGGGGGTAGAGACCCAGTACTTC. Residues: CASSPGGRGVETQYF.

The chain recombines TRBV7-2 with TRBJ2-5; TRBD1 matches 8 bases. CDR1 is SGHTA and CDR2 is FQGNSA in the germline V gene. J lost 6 bases, V lost 0 bases, and 6 bases had no gene match. This CDR3 spans 15 amino acids. In DNA, the CDR3 is TGTGCCAGCAGCTTAGCCGGAACAGGGGGACAGACCCAGTACTTC. It translates to CASSLAGTGGQTQYF.

The chain joins TRBV6-1 to TRBJ2-7, with a weak D call TRBD1 (5 bases). The CDR3 is 13 amino acids. Trimming took 6 bases from V and 2 from J, leaving 11 bases between them. The germline CDR1 and CDR2 sequences are MNHNS and SASEGT. CDR3 coding DNA: TGTGCCAGCAGAACAGACAGTCCCTACGAGCAGTACTTC. Protein: CASRTDSPYEQYF.

The chain is built from TRBV5-1 and TRBJ1-1; D might be TRBD1 (6 bases). CDR3 length: 15 residues. CDR1 is SGHRS, CDR2 YFSETQ, per germline. Trimming removed 4 bases from V and 1 base from J, with 14 bases in between. CDR3 in amino acids: CASSMMTGANTEAFF. DNA for the CDR3: TGCGCCAGCAGCATGATGACAGGCGCGAACACTGAAGCTTTCTTT. Full variable domain (remainder filled in from reference TRBV5-1 and TRBJ1-1): KAGVTQTPRYLIKTRGQQVTLSCSPISGHRSVSWYQQTPGQGLQFLFEYFSETQRNKGNFPGRFSGRQFSNSRSEMNVSTLELGDSALYLCASSMMTGANTEAFFGQGTRLTVV.

The chain joins TRBV23-1 to TRBJ1-1; possible D gene TRBD1, 5 bases. TRBV23-1 belongs to the ORF category, with a function that is uncertain. V was shortened by 6 bases and J by 0 bases, with 14 bases between the two germline ends. CDR3 length: 15 amino acids. CDR3 DNA: TGCGCCAGCAGAATGATAGGGGTCTTGAACACTGAAGCTTTCTTT. This encodes CASRMIGVLNTEAFF.

The chain couples TRBV6-6 to TRBJ2-6, with D perhaps matching TRBD1 (5 bases). The germline V gene encodes CDR1 MNHNY and CDR2 SVGAGI (reference sequence). Trimming stripped 5 bases from V and 0 bases from J, with 11 bases between. The CDR3 consists of 16 residues. Here the CDR3 reads CASSPGSSSGANVLTF. The CDR3 DNA is TGTGCCAGCAGTCCAGGGTCGAGCTCTGGGGCCAACGTCCTGACTTTC.

The chain has TRBV27 and TRBJ2-3; 8 bases line up with TRBD1. The V and J ends lost 5 bases and 10 bases, in that order; junction bases with no gene match: 26. Germline CDR1 MNHEY, CDR2 SMNVEV (reference sequence). The CDR3 covers 19 residues. The CDR3 spells CASSLGDRTRFRPGLAQYF. CDR3 coding DNA: TGTGCCAGCAGTCTGGGGGACAGGACAAGATTTCGCCCCGGACTTGCGCAGTATTTT.

CDR3 sequence (DNA): TGTGCCTGGAACAGCGTGACCCTTGGGGGCTACACCTTC. Translating gives CAWNSVTLGGYTF. The chain carries TRBV30 and TRBJ1-2; D gene ambiguous. The V and J ends lost 4 bases and 8 bases respectively, with 17 bases between them. The CDR3 contains 13 residues. Per germline, CDR1 GTSNPN and CDR2 SVGIG (reference sequence). The variable domain in full, completed from reference TRBV30 and TRBJ1-2, reads SQTIHQWPATLVQPVGSPLSLECTVEGTSNPNLYWYRQAAGRGLQLLFYSVGIGQISSEVPQNLSASRPQDRQFILSSKKLLLSDSGFYLCAWNSVTLGGYTFGSGTRLTVV.